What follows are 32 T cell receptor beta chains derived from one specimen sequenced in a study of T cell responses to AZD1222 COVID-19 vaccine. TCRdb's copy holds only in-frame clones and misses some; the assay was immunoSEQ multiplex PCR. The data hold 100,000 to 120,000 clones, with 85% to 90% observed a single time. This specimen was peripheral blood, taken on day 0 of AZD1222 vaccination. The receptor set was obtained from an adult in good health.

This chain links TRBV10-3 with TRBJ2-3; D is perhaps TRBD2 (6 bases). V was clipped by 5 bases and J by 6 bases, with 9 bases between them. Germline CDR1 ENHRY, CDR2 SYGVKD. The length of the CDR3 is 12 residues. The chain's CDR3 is CAISPAGDTQYF. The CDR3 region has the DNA TGTGCCATCAGTCCTGCGGGGGATACGCAGTATTTT.

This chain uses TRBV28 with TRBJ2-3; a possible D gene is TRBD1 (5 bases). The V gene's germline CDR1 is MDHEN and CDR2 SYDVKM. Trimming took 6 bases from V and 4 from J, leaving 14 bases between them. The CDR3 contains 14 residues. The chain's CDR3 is CASSPGQGADTQYF. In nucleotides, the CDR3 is TGTGCCAGCAGCCCCGGACAAGGCGCAGATACGCAGTATTTT. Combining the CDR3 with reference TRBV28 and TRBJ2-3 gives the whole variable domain DVKVTQSSRYLVKRTGEKVFLECVQDMDHENMFWYRQDPGLGLRLIYFSYDVKMKEKGDIPEGYSVSREKKERFSLILESASTNQTSMYLCASSPGQGADTQYFGPGTRLTVL.

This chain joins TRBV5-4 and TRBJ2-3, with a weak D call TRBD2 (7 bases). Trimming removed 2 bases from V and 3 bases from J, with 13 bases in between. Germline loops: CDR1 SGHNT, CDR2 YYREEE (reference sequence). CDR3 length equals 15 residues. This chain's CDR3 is CASSFEGGRTDTQYF. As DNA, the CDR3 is TGTGCCAGCAGCTTCGAGGGGGGGAGAACAGATACGCAGTATTTT.

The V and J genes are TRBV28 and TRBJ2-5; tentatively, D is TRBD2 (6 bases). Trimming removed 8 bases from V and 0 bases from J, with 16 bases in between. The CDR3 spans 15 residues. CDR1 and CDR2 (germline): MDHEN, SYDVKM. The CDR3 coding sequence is TGTGCCAGCCGGGTCGGGGGAGGCTACCAAGAGACCCAGTACTTC. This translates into CASRVGGGYQETQYF.

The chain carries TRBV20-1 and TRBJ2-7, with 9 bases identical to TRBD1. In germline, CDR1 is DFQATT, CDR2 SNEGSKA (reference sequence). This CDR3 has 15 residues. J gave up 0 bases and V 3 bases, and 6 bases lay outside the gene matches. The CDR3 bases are TGCAGTGCTAGTAGGGGACAGGGCGTCTCCTACGAGCAGTACTTC. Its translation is CSASRGQGVSYEQYF.

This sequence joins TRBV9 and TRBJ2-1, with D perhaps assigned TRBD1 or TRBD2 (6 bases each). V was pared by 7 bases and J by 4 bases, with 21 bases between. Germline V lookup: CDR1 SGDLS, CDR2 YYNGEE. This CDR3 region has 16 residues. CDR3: CASSGGGLEGYNEQFF. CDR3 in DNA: TGTGCCAGCTCCGGAGGGGGGCTGGAGGGATACAATGAGCAGTTCTTC. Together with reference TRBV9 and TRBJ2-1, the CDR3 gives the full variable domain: DSGVTQTPKHLITATGQRVTLRCSPRSGDLSVYWYQQSLDQGLQFLIQYYNGEERAKGNILERFSAQQFPDLHSELNLSSLELGDSALYFCASSGGGLEGYNEQFFGPGTRLTVL.

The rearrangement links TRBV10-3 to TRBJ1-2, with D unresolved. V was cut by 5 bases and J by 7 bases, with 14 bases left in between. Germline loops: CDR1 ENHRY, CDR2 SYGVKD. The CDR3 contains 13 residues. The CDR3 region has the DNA TGTGCCATCAGTTCTGACAACGCATTTGGCTACACCTTC. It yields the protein CAISSDNAFGYTF.

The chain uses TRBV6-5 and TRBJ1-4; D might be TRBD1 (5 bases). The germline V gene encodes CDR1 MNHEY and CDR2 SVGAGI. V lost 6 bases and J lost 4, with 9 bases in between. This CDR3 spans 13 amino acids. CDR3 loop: CASRPGGNEKLFF. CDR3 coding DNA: TGTGCCAGCAGGCCGGGGGGTAATGAAAAACTGTTTTTT.

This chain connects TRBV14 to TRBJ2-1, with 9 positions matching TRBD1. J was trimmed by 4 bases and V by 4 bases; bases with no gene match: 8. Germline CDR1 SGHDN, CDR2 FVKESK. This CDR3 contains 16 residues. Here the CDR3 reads CASSLAGTGRYNEQFF. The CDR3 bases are TGTGCCAGCAGCCTCGCCGGGACAGGGCGGTACAATGAGCAGTTCTTC.

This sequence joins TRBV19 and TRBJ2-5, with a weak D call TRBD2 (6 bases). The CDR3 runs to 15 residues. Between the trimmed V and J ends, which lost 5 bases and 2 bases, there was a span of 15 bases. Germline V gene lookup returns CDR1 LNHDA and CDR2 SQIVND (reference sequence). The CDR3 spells CASSDRDSSQETQYF. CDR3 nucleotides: TGTGCCAGTAGTGACCGGGACTCATCACAAGAGACCCAGTACTTC.

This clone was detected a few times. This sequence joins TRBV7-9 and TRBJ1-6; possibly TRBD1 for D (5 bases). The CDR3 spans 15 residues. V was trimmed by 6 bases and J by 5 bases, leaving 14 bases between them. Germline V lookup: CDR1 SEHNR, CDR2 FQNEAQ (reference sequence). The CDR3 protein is CASRGDEGHNSPLHF. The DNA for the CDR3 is TGTGCCAGCAGGGGGGATGAGGGCCATAATTCACCCCTCCACTTT.

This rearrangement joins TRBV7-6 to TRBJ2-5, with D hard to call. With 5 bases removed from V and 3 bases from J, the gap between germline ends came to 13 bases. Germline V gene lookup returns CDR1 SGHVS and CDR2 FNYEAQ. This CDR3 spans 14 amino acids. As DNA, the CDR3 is TGTGCCAGCAGCCCGCGGACGGTAAAAGAGACCCAGTACTTC. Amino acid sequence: CASSPRTVKETQYF.

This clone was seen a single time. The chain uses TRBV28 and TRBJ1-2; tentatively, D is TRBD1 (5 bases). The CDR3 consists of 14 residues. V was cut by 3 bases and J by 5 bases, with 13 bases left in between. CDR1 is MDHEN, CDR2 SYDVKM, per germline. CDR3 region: CASSLPGPGYGYTF. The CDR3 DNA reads TGTGCCAGCAGTTTGCCGGGGCCTGGGTATGGCTACACCTTC.

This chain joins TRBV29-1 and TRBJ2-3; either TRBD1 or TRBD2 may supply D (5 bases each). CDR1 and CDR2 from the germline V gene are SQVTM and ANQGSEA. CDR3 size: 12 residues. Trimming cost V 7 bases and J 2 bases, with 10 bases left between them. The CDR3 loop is CSGEGTTDTQYF. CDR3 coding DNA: TGCAGCGGCGAGGGGACCACAGATACGCAGTATTTT.

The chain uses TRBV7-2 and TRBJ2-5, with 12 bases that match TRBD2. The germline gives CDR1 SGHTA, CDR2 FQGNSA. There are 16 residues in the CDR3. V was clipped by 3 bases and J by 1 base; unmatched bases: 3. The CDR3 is CASSLATSGGQETQYF. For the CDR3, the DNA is TGTGCCAGCAGCTTGGCGACTAGCGGGGGCCAAGAGACCCAGTACTTC.

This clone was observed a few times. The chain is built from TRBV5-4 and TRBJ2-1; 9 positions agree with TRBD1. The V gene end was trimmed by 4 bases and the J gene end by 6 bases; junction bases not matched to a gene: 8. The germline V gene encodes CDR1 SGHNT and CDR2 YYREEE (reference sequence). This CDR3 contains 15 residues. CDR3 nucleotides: TGTGCCAGCAGCCAGGACAGGGGCCAAATCAATGAGCAGTTCTTC. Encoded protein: CASSQDRGQINEQFF.

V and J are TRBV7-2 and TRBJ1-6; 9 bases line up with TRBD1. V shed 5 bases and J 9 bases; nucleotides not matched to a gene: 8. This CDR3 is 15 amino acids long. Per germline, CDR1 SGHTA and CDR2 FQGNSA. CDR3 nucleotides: TGTGCCAGCAGCCCGAGGACAGGGGACGGTTCACCCCTCCACTTT. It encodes CASSPRTGDGSPLHF.

CDR3 sequence reads: CAHGVGTGELFF. For the CDR3, the DNA is TGTGCCCATGGGGTGGGGACCGGGGAGCTGTTTTTT. The J gene is TRBJ2-2, the V gene TRBV10-3; no definite D call. Germline-derived CDR1 and CDR2 are ENHRY and SYGVKD. The CDR3 loop spans 12 amino acids. V shed 11 bases and J shed 5 bases, with 12 bases lying between them.

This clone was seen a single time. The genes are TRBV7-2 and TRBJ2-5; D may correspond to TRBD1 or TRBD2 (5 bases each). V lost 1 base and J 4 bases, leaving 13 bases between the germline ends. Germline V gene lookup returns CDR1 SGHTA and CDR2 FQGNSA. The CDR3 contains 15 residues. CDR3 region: CASSLGGSLGETQYF. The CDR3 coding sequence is TGTGCCAGCAGCTTAGGGGGGAGCCTGGGAGAGACCCAGTACTTC.

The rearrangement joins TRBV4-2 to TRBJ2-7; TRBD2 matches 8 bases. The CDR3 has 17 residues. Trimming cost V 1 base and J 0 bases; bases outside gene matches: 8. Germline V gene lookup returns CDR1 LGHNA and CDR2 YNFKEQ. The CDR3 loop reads CASSQVGAGGRSYEQYF. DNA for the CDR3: TGTGCCAGCAGCCAAGTTGGGGCGGGAGGTCGCTCCTACGAGCAGTACTTC.

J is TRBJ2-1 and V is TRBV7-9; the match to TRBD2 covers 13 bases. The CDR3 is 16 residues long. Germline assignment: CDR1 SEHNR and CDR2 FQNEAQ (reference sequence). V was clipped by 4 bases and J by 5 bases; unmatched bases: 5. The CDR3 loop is CASSSTSGRANNEQFF. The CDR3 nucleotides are TGTGCCAGCAGCTCAACTAGCGGGAGGGCTAACAATGAGCAGTTCTTC.

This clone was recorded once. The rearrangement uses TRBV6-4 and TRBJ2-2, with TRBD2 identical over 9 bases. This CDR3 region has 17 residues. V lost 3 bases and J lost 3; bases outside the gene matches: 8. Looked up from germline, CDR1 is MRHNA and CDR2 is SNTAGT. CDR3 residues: CASSDLGAGGHTGELFF. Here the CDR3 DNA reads TGTGCCAGCAGTGATTTAGGAGCGGGAGGCCACACCGGGGAGCTGTTTTTT.

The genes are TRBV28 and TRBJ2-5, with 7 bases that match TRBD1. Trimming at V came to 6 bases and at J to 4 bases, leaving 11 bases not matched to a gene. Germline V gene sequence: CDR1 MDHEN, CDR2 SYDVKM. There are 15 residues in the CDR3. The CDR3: CASSRGGAVRETQYF. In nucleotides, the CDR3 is TGTGCCAGCAGCCGAGGGGGCGCGGTGCGAGAGACCCAGTACTTC.

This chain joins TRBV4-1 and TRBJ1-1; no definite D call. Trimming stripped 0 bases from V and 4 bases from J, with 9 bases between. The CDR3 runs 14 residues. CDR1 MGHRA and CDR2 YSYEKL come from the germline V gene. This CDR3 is CASSQDPLGTEAFF. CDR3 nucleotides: TGCGCCAGCAGCCAAGATCCCCTGGGCACTGAAGCTTTCTTT.

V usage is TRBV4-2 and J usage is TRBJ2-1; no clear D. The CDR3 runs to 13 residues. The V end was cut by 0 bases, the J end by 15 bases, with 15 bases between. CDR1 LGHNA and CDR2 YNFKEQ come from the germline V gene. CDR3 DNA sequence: TGTGCCAGCAGCCAAGATCCCGCTAGTCCCACGTTCTTC. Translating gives CASSQDPASPTFF.

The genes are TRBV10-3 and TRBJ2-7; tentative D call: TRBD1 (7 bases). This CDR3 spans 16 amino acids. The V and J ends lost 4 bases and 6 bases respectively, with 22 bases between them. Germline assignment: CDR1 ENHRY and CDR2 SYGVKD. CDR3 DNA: TGTGCCATCAGTGTGGACAGGCCGGACGCGGGAACCGAGCAGTACTTC. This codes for CAISVDRPDAGTEQYF.

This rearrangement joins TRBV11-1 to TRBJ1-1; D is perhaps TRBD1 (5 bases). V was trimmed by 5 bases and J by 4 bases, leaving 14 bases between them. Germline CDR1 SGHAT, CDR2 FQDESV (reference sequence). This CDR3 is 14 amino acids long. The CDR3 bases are TGTGCCAGCAGCCTGGGGCCGCTTGTCACTGAAGCTTTCTTT. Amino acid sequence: CASSLGPLVTEAFF.

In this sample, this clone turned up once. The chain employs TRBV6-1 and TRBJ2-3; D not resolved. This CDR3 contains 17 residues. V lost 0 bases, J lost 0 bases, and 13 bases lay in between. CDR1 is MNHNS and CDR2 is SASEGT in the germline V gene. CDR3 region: CASSEAYVGFSTDTQYF. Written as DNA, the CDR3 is TGTGCCAGCAGTGAAGCGTACGTGGGTTTTAGCACAGATACGCAGTATTTT.

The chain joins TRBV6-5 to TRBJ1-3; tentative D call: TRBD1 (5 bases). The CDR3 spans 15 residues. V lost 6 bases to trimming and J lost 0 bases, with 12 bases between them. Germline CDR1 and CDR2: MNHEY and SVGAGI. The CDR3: CASRSGTDSGNTIYF. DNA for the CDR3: TGTGCCAGCAGAAGCGGGACGGACTCTGGAAACACCATATATTTT.

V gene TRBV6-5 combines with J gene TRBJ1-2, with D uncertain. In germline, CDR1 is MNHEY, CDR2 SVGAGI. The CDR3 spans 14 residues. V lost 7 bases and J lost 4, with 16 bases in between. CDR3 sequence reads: CASTSGVVGYGYTF. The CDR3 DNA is TGTGCCAGCACTTCCGGGGTAGTAGGCTATGGCTACACCTTC.

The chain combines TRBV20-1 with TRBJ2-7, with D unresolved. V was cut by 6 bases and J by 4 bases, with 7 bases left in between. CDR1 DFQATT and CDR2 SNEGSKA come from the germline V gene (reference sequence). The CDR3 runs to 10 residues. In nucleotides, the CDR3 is TGCAGTGCCGTGGGTTACGAGCAGTACTTC. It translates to CSAVGYEQYF.

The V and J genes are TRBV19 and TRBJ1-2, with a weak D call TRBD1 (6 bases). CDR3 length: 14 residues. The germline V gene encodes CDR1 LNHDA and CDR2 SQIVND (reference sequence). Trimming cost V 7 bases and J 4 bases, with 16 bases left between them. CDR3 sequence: CASTARRGLYGYTF. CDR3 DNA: TGTGCCAGTACTGCCCGCAGGGGCCTCTATGGCTACACCTTC.